This TCR beta chain was recorded in a study of blood T cell repertoires in COVID-19. Overall study: The cDNA or gDNA used as material had been derived from T cells, B-cell-depleted T cells, or PBMCs.

Authors' processing steps: Amplifying reference gene primers gave estimates of nucleated cell counts. Generated by immunoSEQ multiplex PCR, the TCRdb table keeps only in-frame clones and is missing some. The V and J calls and clone size come from that table; D and trimming were worked out from the DNA. The repertoire has under 120,000 clones, 69% of them found once; the top ten carry less than 6.5%. CDR1 and CDR2 from the germline V gene are DFQATT and SNEGSKA (reference sequence). Deletions cut 3 bases from V and 7 bases from J, with 16 bases between. The CDR3 extends over 14 amino acids. The sequence was collected from a man aged 80 or over with acute or convalescent COVID-19. The V and J genes are TRBV20-1 and TRBJ2-1, with a possible D match to TRBD1 (6 bases). Material for sequencing was peripheral blood. The CDR3: CSASLQGVLNEQFF. CDR3 nucleotide sequence: TGCAGTGCTAGTTTACAGGGAGTGTTGAATGAGCAGTTCTTC.